A selection of T cell receptor beta chains follows, all from one sample in a study of blood T cell repertoires in COVID-19. This table comes from immunoSEQ multiplex PCR, and its TCRdb copy is limited to in-frame clones, with some not included. The data hold 450,000 or so clones, with 80% to 95% observed a single time. Sequencing used PBMCs or T cells enriched from blood (not recorded which). These receptor sequences come from a man aged 18-30 years who had recovered from COVID-19. Both conserved end residues are part of each CDR3. D genes are given only for firm matches. Some rows mark clone size as missing; the rest say once, few, many or name a class of expanded clone.

V: TRBV21-1; D: .; size: .; J: TRBJ1-5; DNA: TGTGCCAGCAGCAAAGAGGGGGTAGAGCCCCAGCATTTT; CDR3: CASSKEGVEPQHF
V: TRBV3-1/TRBV3-2; D: TRBD2; size: .; J: TRBJ2-3; DNA: TGTGCCAGCAGCCAGGGCCTCACGACTAGCGGGGTAACAGATACGCAGTATTTT; CDR3: CASSQGLTTSGVTDTQYF
V: TRBV11-3; D: .; size: once; J: TRBJ1-2; DNA: TGTGCCAGCAGCTTAGACAGGGTCGGCTACACCTTC; CDR3: CASSLDRVGYTF
V: TRBV12-3/TRBV12-4; D: .; size: .; J: TRBJ1-1; DNA: TGTGCCAGCAGTTCCTTTGGGCCCACTGAAGCTTTCTTT; CDR3: CASSSFGPTEAFF
V: TRBV7-2; D: .; size: .; J: TRBJ2-2; DNA: TGTGCCAGCAGCTTAAGAGGCACTACGGCTACCGGGGAGCTGTTTTTT; CDR3: CASSLRGTTATGELFF
V: TRBV27; D: TRBD1; size: .; J: TRBJ2-1; DNA: TGTGCCAGCTCCCCGGACAGGGGGCGTGAGCAGTTCTTC; CDR3: CASSPDRGREQFF
V: TRBV7-8; D: .; size: .; J: TRBJ2-7; DNA: TGTGCCAGCAGTTATGCCTACGAGCAGTACTTC; CDR3: CASSYAYEQYF
V: TRBV5-8; D: .; size: .; J: TRBJ2-5; DNA: TGTGCCAGCAGCCCCGGGACATTAAAAGAGACCCAGTACTTC; CDR3: CASSPGTLKETQYF
V: TRBV2; D: .; size: .; J: TRBJ2-1; DNA: TGTGCCAGCAGTGAATATGATGAGCAGTTCTTC; CDR3: CASSEYDEQFF
V: TRBV7-9; D: TRBD1; size: .; J: TRBJ1-5; DNA: TGTGCCAGCAGCTCAGACAGGGGTAATCAGCCCCAGCATTTT; CDR3: CASSSDRGNQPQHF
V: TRBV5-4; D: .; size: .; J: TRBJ1-2; DNA: TGTGCCAGCAGCTTGGACCCCGAGAGCTATGGCTACACCTTC; CDR3: CASSLDPESYGYTF
V: TRBV5-4; D: .; size: .; J: TRBJ2-3; DNA: TGTGCCAGCAGCTTGGGCCGGGGGAGCACAGATACGCAGTATTTT; CDR3: CASSLGRGSTDTQYF
V: TRBV21-1; D: .; size: .; J: TRBJ1-4; DNA: TGTGCCAGCAGCAATCTTTTGGTTGGGCAGGGGGATGAAAAACTGTTTTTT; CDR3: CASSNLLVGQGDEKLFF